This T cell receptor beta chain was obtained from a study of cytomegalovirus exposure and HLA in healthy donors. The sample holds a few counts of this clone. 60 Vbeta and 13 Jbeta primers were used in PCR. This table comes from immunoSEQ multiplex PCR, and its TCRdb copy is limited to in-frame clones, with some not included. This table has roughly 97,000 clones, roughly 78% appearing once. This CDR3 region has 13 residues. Between the trimmed V and J ends, which lost 8 bases and 11 bases, there was a span of 18 bases. CDR1 is PRHDT, CDR2 FYEKMQ, per germline (reference sequence). The sequenced sample consisted of PBMCs. The rearrangement uses TRBV13 and TRBJ2-2; D is perhaps TRBD1 (5 bases). This sequence originates from a woman in her 40s in good health and CMV-seronegative. The CDR3 spells CASGAGSSVELFF. CDR3 sequence (DNA): TGTGCCAGCGGTGCAGGGTCCTCGGTAGAGCTGTTTTTT.